This T cell receptor (beta chain) is from a study of early T cells in non-severe SARS-CoV-2 infection. There are 18 residues in the CDR3. Germline V gene lookup returns CDR1 MDHEN and CDR2 SYDVKM. Trimming shortened V by 4 bases and J by 0 bases, and 16 bases separated the two germline ends. Regarding the study as a whole: VDJdb matching skewed toward anti-spike CD8 responses, missing private and CD4 specificities.

This clonotype was picked up many times. The antigen is not known. Each single cDNA molecule received a unique molecular identifier. TCRdb reprocessed the 5' RACE reads with MiXCR, giving one entry per CDR3 protein. The table shows tens of thousands of distinct CDR3 sequences, with more than 12% occurring only once. This sample comprised whole blood, obtained at baseline. The chain carries TRBV28 and TRBJ2-6; D may be TRBD1 or TRBD2 (5 bases each). This clonotype was sampled from an adult who was a healthcare worker with PCR-confirmed SARS-CoV-2 infection or an uninfected control (not recorded which). In DNA, the CDR3 is TGTGCCAGCAGTTCCCTCCGGGGACGGGGCTCTGGGGCCAACGTCCTGACTTTC. Amino acids: CASSSLRGRGSGANVLTF. Based on the CDR3 plus reference TRBV28 and TRBJ2-6, the full variable domain is DVKVTQSSRYLVKRTGEKVFLECVQDMDHENMFWYRQDPGLGLRLIYFSYDVKMKEKGDIPEGYSVSREKKERFSLILESASTNQTSMYLCASSSLRGRGSGANVLTFGAGSRLTVL.